This T cell receptor beta chain is drawn from a study of blood T cell repertoires in COVID-19. About the research overall: COVID-19 samples collected from the United States, Italy and Spain covered acute and convalescent phases. Sources were T cells, B-cell-depleted T cells, or PBMCs; the material itself was cDNA or gDNA.

CDR1 is SNHLY and CDR2 is FYNNEI in the germline V gene. The CDR3 is made up of 18 amino acids. Trimming removed 7 bases from V and 1 base from J, with 20 bases in between. Authors' processing steps: The assay estimated nucleated cells by amplifying reference gene primers. Produced via immunoSEQ multiplex PCR; TCRdb's table is partial and in-frame only. That table is the source of V, J and clone size, and D and trimming were worked out from the DNA. In the table there are around 300,000 clones, roughly 88% of which are singletons. V usage is TRBV2 and J usage is TRBJ2-6; a possible D gene is TRBD1 (5 bases). The sequence was obtained from a woman in her fifties or sixties with active or convalescent COVID-19. The sequenced material came from peripheral blood. The CDR3: CASMRTLVRGSGANVLTF. The CDR3 region has the DNA TGTGCCAGCATGAGGACCCTGGTAAGGGGTTCTGGGGCCAACGTCCTGACTTTC.